A single sample gave rise to the 2 T cell receptor beta chains below, sequenced in a study of shared clonotypes between healthy human individuals. Measured with immunoSEQ multiplex PCR; TCRdb has only the in-frame clones, and not every one. The sample has approximately 320,000 clones, 80% to 90% seen once. The sample consisted of memory CD8+ T cells sorted from blood. The subset here: CD45RO+ cells pooled with CCR7-negative TemRA cells. The receptor source for this set is a man aged 18 to 35 in good health.

V and J are TRBV2 and TRBJ1-5; D may be TRBD1 (6 bases). The CDR3 runs 16 residues. Germline lookup yields CDR1 SNHLY and CDR2 FYNNEI. Trimming left V 5 bases short and J 4 bases short, with 18 bases between. The CDR3 coding sequence is TGTGCCAGCAGTTCCAGGGGCGCCGGGGCAAATCAGCCCCAGCATTTT. Amino acid sequence: CASSSRGAGANQPQHF.

The sample holds many counts of this clone. CDR3 protein: CASSDTMDSNYEQYF. DNA for the CDR3: TGTGCCAGCAGCGACACAATGGACTCGAACTACGAGCAGTACTTC. The V call is TRBV7-9, the J call TRBJ2-7, with D tentatively TRBD2 (5 bases). The CDR3 runs to 15 residues. Germline loops: CDR1 SEHNR, CDR2 FQNEAQ (reference sequence). The germline V and J ends were trimmed by 5 bases and 3 bases, with 17 bases remaining between them.